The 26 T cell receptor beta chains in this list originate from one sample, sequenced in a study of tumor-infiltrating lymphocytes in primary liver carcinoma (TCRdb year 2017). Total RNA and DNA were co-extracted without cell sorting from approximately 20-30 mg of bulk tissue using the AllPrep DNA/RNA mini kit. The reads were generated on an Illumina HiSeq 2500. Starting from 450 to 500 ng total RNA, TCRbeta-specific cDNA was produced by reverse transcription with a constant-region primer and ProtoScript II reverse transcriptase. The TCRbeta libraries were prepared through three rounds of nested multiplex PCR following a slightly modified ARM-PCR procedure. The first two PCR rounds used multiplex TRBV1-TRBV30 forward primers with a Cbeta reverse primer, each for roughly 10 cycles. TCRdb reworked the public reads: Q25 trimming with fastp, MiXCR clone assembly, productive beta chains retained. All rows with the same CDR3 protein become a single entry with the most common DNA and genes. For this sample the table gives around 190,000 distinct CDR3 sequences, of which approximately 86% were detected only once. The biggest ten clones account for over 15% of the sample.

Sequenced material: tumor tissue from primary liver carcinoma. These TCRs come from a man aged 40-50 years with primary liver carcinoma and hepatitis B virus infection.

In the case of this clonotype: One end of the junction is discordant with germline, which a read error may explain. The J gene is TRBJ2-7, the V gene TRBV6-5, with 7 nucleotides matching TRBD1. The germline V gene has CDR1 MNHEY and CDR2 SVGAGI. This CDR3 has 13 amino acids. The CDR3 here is CASNRQGDYEQYF. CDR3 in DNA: TGTGCCAGCAATCGACAGGGAGACTACGAACAGTACTTC.

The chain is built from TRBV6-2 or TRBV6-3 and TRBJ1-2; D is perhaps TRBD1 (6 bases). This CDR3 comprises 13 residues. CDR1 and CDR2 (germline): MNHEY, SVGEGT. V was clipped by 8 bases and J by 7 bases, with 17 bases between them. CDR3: CASGGRADCGYTF. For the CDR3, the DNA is TGTGCCAGCGGGGGCAGGGCCGACTGTGGCTACACCTTC.

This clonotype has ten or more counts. The CDR3 nucleotides read TGTGCCAGCAGCCCAACGGGACCCCGGCAAGGACAGCCCCAGCATTTT. This encodes CASSPTGPRQGQPQHF. The rearrangement uses TRBV6-6 and TRBJ1-5; possibly TRBD1 for D (5 bases). Germline V gives CDR1 MNHNY, CDR2 SVGAGI (reference sequence). This CDR3 comprises 16 residues. Trimming removed 6 bases from V and 7 bases from J, with 22 bases in between.

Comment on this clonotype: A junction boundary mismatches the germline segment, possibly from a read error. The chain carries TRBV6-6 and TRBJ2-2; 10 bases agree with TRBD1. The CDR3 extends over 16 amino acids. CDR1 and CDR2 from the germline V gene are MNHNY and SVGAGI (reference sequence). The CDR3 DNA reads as TGTGCCAGCAACACCGGGACAGGGGTGGACACCGGGAAGCTGTTCTTT. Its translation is CASNTGTGVDTGKLFF.

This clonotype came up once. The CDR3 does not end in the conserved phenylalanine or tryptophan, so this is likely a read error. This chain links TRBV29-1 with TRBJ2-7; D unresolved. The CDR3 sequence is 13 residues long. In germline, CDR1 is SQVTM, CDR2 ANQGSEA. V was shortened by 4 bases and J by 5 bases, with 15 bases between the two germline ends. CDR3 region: CSVAPTRLHEQYL. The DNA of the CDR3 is TGCAGCGTTGCCCCGACGAGGCTCCACGAGCAGTACCTC.

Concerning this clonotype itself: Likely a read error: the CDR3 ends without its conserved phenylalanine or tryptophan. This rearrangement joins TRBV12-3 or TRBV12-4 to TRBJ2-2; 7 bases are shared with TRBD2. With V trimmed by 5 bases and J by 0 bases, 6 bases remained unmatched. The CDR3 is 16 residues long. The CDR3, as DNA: TGTGCCAGCAGTCTACTAGCGCTCGCGAACACCGGGGAGCTGTTTTCT. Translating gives CASSLLALANTGELFS.

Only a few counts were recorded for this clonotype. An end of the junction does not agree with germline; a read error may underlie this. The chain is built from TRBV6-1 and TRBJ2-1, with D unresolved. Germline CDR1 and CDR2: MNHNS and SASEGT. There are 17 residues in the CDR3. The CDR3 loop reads CANSEAQRSFSYNEQFF. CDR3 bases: TGTGCCAACAGTGAAGCGCAACGTAGCTTCTCGTACAATGAGCAGTTCTTC.

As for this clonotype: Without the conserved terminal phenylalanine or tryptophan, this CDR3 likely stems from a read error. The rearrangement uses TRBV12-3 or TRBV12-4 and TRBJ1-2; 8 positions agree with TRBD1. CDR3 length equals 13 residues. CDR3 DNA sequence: TGTACCAGCAGTTTACGGGGGACAGGCGGCTACACCTTA. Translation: CTSSLRGTGGYTL.

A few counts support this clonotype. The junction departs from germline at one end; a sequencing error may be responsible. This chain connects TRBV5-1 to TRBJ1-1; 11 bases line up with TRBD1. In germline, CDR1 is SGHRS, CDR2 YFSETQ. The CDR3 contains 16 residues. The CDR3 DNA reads TGCGCCAGCAGCACCGGGACAGGGGGAATGAACACTGAAGTTTTCTTT. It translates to CASSTGTGGMNTEVFF.

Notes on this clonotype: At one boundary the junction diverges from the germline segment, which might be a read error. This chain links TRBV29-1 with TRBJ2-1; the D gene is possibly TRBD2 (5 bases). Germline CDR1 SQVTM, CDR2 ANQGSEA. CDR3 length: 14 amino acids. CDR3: CSVETDSTLNEQFF. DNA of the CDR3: TGTAGCGTTGAAACGGACTCTACTTTGAATGAGCAGTTCTTC.

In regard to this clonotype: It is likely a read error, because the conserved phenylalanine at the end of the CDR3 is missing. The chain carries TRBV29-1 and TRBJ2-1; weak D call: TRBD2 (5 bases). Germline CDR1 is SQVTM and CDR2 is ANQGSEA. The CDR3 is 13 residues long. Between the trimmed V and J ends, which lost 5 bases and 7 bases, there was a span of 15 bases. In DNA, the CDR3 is TGCAGCGTTCGGGATTATGCAAAGAATGAGCAGTTCTAC. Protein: CSVRDYAKNEQFY.

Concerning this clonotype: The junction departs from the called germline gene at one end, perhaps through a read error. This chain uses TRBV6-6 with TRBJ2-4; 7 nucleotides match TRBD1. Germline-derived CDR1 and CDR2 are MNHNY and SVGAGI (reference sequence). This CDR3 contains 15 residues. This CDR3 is CASRPGQDARNIQYF. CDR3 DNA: TGTGCCAGCAGGCCAGGACAGGATGCTAGGAACATTCAGTATTTC.

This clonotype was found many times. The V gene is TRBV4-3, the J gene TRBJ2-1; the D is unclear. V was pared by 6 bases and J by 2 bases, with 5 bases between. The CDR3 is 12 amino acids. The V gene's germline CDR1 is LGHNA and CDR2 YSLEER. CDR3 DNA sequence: TGCGCCAGCAGTGGCCCCTACAATGAGCAGTTCTTC. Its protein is CASSGPYNEQFF.

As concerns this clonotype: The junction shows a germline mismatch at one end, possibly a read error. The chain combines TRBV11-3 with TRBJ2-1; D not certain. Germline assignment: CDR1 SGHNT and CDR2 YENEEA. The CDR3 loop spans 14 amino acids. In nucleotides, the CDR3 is TGTGCCATCAGCTTAGGCGTCTCGAACAATAAGCAGTTCTTT. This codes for CAISLGVSNNKQFF.

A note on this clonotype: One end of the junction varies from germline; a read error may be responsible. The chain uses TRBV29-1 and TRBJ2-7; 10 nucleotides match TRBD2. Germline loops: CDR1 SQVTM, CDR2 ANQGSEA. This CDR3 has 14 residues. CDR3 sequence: CSVQGLAGDYEQYF. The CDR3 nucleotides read TGCAGCGTCCAGGGGCTAGCGGGAGATTACGAGCAATACTTC.

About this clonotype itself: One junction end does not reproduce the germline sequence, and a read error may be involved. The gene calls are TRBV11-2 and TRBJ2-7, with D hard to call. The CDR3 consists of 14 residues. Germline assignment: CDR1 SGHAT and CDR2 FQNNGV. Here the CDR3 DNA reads TGTGCCAGTAGCTTAGATGCACTTGCCTACGAGCAGTACTTC. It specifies CASSLDALAYEQYF.

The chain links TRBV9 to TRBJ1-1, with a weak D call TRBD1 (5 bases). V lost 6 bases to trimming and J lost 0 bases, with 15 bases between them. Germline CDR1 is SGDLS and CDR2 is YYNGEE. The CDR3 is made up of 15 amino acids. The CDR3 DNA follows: TGTGCCAGCAAATCGGGGGGGGGGATGAACACTGAAGCTTTCTTT. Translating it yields CASKSGGGMNTEAFF.

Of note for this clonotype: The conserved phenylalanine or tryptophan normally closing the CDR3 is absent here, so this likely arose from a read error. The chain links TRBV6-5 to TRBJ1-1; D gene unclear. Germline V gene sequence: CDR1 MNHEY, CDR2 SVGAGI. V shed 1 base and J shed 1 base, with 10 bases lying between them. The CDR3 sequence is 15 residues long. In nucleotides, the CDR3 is TGTGCCAGCAGTTACTTGGCAGCCTGGAACACTGAAGCTTTCTCT. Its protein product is CASSYLAAWNTEAFS.

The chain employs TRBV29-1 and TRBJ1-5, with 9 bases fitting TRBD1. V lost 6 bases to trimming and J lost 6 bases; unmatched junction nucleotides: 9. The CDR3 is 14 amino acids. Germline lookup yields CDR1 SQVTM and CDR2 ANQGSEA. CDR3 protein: CSVTTGGKSQPQHF. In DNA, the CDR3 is TGCAGCGTAACGACAGGGGGTAAAAGTCAGCCCCAGCATTTT. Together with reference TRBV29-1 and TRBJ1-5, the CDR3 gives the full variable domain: SAVISQKPSRDICQRGTSLTIQCQVDSQVTMMFWYRQQPGQSLTLIATANQGSEATYESGFVIDKFPISRPNLTFSTLTVSNMSPEDSSIYLCSVTTGGKSQPQHFGDGTRLSIL.

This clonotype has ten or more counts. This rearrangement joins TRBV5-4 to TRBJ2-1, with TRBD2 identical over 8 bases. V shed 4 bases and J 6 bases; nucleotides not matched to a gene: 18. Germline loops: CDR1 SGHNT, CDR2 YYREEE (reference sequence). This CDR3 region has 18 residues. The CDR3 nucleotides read TGTGCCAGCAGCCCGGGGGACAAAGCGGGAGCGGGGCGCAATGAGCAGTTCTTC. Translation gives CASSPGDKAGAGRNEQFF.

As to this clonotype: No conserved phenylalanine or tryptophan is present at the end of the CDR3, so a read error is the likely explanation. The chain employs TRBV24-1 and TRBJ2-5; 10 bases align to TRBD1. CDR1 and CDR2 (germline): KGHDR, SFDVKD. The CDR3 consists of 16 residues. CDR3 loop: CTTSDARDRGQETQYV. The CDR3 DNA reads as TGTACCACCAGTGATGCCCGGGACAGGGGCCAAGAGACCCAGTACGTC.

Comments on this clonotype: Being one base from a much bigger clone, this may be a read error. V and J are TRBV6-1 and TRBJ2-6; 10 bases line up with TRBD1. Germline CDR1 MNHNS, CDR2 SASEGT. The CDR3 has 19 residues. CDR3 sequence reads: CASSALWDRGVGGANILTF. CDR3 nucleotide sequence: TGTGCCAGCAGTGCACTCTGGGACAGGGGAGTAGGTGGGGCCAACATCCTGACTTTC.

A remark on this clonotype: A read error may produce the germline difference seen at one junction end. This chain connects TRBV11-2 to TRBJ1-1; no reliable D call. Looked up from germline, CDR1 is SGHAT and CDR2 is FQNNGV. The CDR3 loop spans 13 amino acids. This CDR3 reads CASSLCLNSEAFF. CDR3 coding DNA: TGTGCCAGCAGCTTATGCCTGAACAGTGAAGCTTTCTTC.

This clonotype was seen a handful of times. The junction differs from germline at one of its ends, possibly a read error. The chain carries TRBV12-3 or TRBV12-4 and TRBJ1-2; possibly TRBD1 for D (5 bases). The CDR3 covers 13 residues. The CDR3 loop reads CASNYGQRRGYTF. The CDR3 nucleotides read TGTGCCAGCAACTACGGCCAGCGACGGGGCTACACTTTC.

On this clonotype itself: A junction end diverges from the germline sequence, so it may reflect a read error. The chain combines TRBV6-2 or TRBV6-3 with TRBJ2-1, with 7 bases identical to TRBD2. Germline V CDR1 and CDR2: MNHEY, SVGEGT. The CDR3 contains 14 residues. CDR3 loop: CTNSSDPTSHEQCF. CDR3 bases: TGTACCAACAGCTCCGACCCGACTAGCCATGAGCAGTGCTTC.

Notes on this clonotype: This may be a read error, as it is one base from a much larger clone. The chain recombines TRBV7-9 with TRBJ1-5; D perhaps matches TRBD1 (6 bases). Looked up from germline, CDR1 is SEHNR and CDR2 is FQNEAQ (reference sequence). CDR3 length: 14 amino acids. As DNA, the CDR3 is TGTGCCAGCAGCTTAGCGGGACACAATCAGCCCCTGCATTTT. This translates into CASSLAGHNQPLHF.